This TCR beta chain is drawn from a study of cytomegalovirus exposure and HLA in healthy donors (TCRdb year 2017). Concerning the study at large: An earlier analysis of roughly 610 of the donors reported 276 Gb of sequence data and around 110 million unique TCR beta sequences obtained from about 179 million T cells. Roughly 300 gigabases of sequencing data and around 80 million unique TCR sequences made up an early release that covered approximately 650 HLA-typed donors. Among the roughly 400 genotyped donors, approximately 82% belonged to the genetic ancestry cluster associated with self-reported Caucasian donors. The study aimed to test whether cataloging public T cell receptors could reveal signatures of past pathogen exposure. Using immunosequencing, the study profiled T cell repertoires from roughly 650 subjects and related those repertoires to cytomegalovirus serostatus. In addition to the first cohort of 650 to 750 subjects, a separate validation cohort of some 120 different subjects was used. High-throughput TCR immunosequencing, statistical association of individual TCRs with disease status, and machine learning were combined to predict cytomegalovirus infection status. In a later analysis, previously published TCR beta repertoires from 550 to 700 donors were re-analyzed and high-resolution HLA genotyping was added so that TCR occurrence patterns could be studied. In the later analysis, no new phenotypic data were used to find candidate immune exposures; instead, reliance was placed on TCR beta sequences and their occurrence across donors. In an earlier analysis of a few hundred of the donors, high-throughput TCR beta sequencing was used to judge whether each TCR beta V gene segment behaved as functional or pseudogenic. Donor age, sex, ethnicity and CMV serostatus were compiled alongside the repertoire data. A later genetic analysis used genome-wide SNP genotypes for about three fifths of the 666 donors, treating that subset as a discovery cohort. Every discovery cohort repertoire had been produced on one sequencing platform. HLA typing covered class I and class II loci at four-digit resolution. Typing coverage varied by locus: roughly 620-640 donors for A, B, C, DRB1 and DQB1; roughly 500 for DQA1; 606 for DPA1; 400 to 480 for DPB1. Five DR-DQ haplotypes were handled as single units for association and clustering, since linkage in the cohort was strong. Among roughly 400 genotyped donors of the cohort, an average of roughly 230,000 unique TCR beta nucleotide sequences was sequenced per donor, of which about 19% were non-productive. General study outcomes and caveats: The authors suggested that the approach could potentially be extended to other disease states and immunological phenotypes. Because some donors lacked HLA typing at each locus, the association tests relied only on the typed subset. A later genetic analysis reported fewer N-insertions in productive TCRs among donors in an Asian-associated ancestry cluster than the roughly 620-donor mean. A later analysis reported that several top co-occurrence clusters appeared linked to parvovirus B19, influenza, CMV and Epstein-Barr virus. A later genetic analysis associated a missense DCLRE1C variant with V-gene and J-gene trimming of TCR beta chains, and an independent cohort replicated the association. In the study, approximately 160 TCR beta chains were listed as associated with cytomegalovirus. In both the original and validation cohorts, the classifier was reported to diagnose cytomegalovirus status with high specificity and sensitivity. When HLA alleles, especially DR and DQ, strongly co-occurred, attributing TCR associations to individual alleles was difficult. The cohort was sequenced for TCR beta chains only, and without alpha or paired-chain data the features that could be detected were limited. Correlated functional status among segregating V segments might reflect linkage disequilibrium, but an unknown experimental factor could not be ruled out. In vitro tests confirmed that three of the cytomegalovirus-associated TCR beta chains recognize cytomegalovirus antigens. In a later analysis, most CMV-associated TCR beta chains were found to appear HLA-restricted, with HLA associations seemingly driven largely by CMV exposure. Because counts were too low, seventeen rarely observed V segments, including chromosome 9 orphons, were excluded from the earlier analysis of about 500 of the donors. A further reported finding was that TCR beta sequences accurately predicted the HLA-A and HLA-B alleles for most subjects in the first cohort. A cluster of highly shared sequence variants was judged likely to represent a technical artifact of the sequencing pipeline. Compared with equally common non-associated chains, HLA-associated TCR beta chains in a later analysis were more clonally expanded and had lower generation probabilities. In an earlier analysis of 587 of the donors, most TCR beta V segments appeared in productive rearrangements about 90% or about 30% of the time, broadly matching IMGT annotations. CMV serostatus was the only immune exposure information available for the cohort. Across donors, most TCR sequences were observed very rarely, whereas some public TCRs were present in many individuals. Presence/absence analyses assumed roughly uniform sequencing depth across donors, an assumption that may not hold. In a later analysis, the rate of TCR association differed among HLA loci, with DRB1 alleles having the most associated TCRs and HLA-C alleles having the fewest. At a false discovery rate of 0.05, a later analysis linked 16,951 TCR beta sequences to specific HLA alleles. Some IMGT-functional V segments, including TRBV6-2 and TRBV6-3, could not be distinguished by the 87-base-pair reads and were therefore excluded.

Receptor amplification or capture employed the immunoSEQ multiplex PCR assay. The multiplex PCR relied on a mix of 60 forward primers for TCR Vbeta segments and 13 reverse primers for TCR Jbeta segments. Amplification of the CDR3 region of rearranged TCR beta genes was performed with a multiplex PCR assay on genomic DNA. The amplified TCR beta libraries were sequenced on the Illumina HiSeq System as 87-base-pair reads. On the study's bioinformatics: Across the 640 or so repertoires, a later analysis counted 75 million to 90 million unique TCR beta chains, some 11 million of which were shared by at least two donors. A nearest-neighbor algorithm error-corrected the raw reads and collapsed the reads into unique sequences, merging closely related sequences to remove PCR and sequencing errors. V, D and J gene segments were assigned by aligning CDR3 sequences to IMGT reference sequences. For a sequence to be retained, a match of at least six nucleotides to both a V gene segment and a J gene segment was required. Rearrangements were called productive when the CDR3 lacked stop codons and stayed in frame with V and J; all others were non-productive. CDR3 was defined by IMGT convention, running from the second conserved V-encoded cysteine to the conserved J-encoded phenylalanine. The earlier analysis of a few hundred of the donors excluded any sequence lacking an unambiguous match to a single V gene segment. An earlier analysis of 550 to 650 of the donors classified V segments as functional when productive rearrangements were above 56.7% and as segregating when the standard deviation between donors was above 5%. A statistical classification framework was built for diagnosing cytomegalovirus status from the catalog of TCR beta chain sequences. In a later analysis, TCR nucleotide sequences were compared against IMGT/GENE-DB human TR gene sequences so that V and J genes could be assigned. A later analysis assigned CDR3 sequences and most-parsimonious VDJ recombination scenarios with the TCRdist pipeline. In a later analysis, every TCR beta chain was defined by the combination of its CDR3 amino acid sequence and its V-gene family, and reads without a unique V-gene family were dropped. As a way to deal with suspected cross-contamination and a sequencing artifact, a later analysis dropped more than 500 nucleotide sequences that were highly shared and had low generation probability. For each public chain, a later analysis derived a clonal expansion index from normalized ranks of inferred template counts within each repertoire. Generation probabilities in a later analysis came from a VDJ recombination model fitted to out-of-frame rearrangements, and those results were checked against IGoR. In a later analysis, TCR-TCR, TCR-HLA and TCR-CMV co-occurrence was scored with hypergeometric tests, and a repertoire-size bias correction was applied to TCR pairs. In a later analysis, false discovery rates were estimated by permuting HLA or CMV assignments 20 times. A later analysis grouped co-occurring TCRs with DBSCAN, adding TCRdist sequence similarity when clustering within HLA-allele-positive subsets. Repertoires with fewer than 30,000 or more than 120,000 public chains, plus five repertoires with anomalous nucleotide sharing, were excluded from co-occurrence clustering. TCRdb's version of the immuneACCESS table is confined to in-frame rearrangements and falls short of the full clone set. An unresolved V gene accounts for under half of the shortfall where checked; the remainder is of unknown origin. V and J calls plus clone size are reproduced from that table; the DNA served to infer D and trimming. The sample includes a few hundred thousand clones, with 65% to 75% observed a single time. Under 2% of the sample goes to the ten largest clones.

Worth noting for this clone: Its specific antigen is unknown. No base qualities exist here, and no much larger clone lies one base off it.

V loses 5 bases at its end and J loses 2 bases; junction bases beyond the gene matches: 8. The CDR3, cysteine through phenylalanine, is 15 amino acids long. CDR3 DNA only is kept here, 45 bases in frame from base 1. From the germline V gene (reference sequence), CDR1 is SGHAT and CDR2 is FQDESV. In total, roughly 710 healthy bone marrow donors made up the cohort. All cohort members were sampled while nominally healthy, although unrecorded immune exposures were likely present. The donor was CMV seronegative and was included in the group of over 300 seronegative cohort members. A peripheral blood sample was provided by each donor, and peripheral blood mononuclear cells were used for TCR beta sequencing. Genomic DNA extraction from the blood cell samples was performed with the Qiagen DNeasy Blood Extraction Kit.

The sequence came from a woman younger than 45 in good health and CMV-seronegative. The specimen sequenced was PBMCs. This chain joins TRBV11-1 to TRBJ1-1, with 7 bases in between that match TRBD1. The bases read TGTGCCAGCAGCCCTAGGGGGCGCCCCAACACTGAAGCTTTCTTT. Its protein reads: CASSPRGRPNTEAFF.